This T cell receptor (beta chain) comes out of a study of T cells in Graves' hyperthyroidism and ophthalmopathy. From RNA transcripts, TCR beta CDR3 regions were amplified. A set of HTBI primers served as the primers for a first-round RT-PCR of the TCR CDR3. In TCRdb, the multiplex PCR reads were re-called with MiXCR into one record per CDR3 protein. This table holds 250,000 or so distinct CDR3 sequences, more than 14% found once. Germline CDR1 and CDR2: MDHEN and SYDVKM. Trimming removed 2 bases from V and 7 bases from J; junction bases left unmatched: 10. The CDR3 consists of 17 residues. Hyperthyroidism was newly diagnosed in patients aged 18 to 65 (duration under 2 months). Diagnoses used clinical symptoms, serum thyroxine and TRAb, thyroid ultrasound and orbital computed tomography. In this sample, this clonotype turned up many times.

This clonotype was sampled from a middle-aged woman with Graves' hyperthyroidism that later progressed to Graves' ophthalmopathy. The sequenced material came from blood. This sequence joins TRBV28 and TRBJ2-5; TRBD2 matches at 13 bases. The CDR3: CASSLRRTSGSGWTQYF. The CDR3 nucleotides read TGTGCCAGCAGTTTAAGACGGACTAGCGGGAGTGGGTGGACCCAGTACTTC.